The clone carrying this TCR beta chain showed up many times. What it binds is not known. These data belong to a study of T cells in Graves' hyperthyroidism and ophthalmopathy. Study results and limitations: The model's output predicted ophthalmopathy at a median of 6.5 months prior to onset.

From RNA transcripts, TCR beta CDR3 regions were amplified. The HTBI primer set was used in a first-round RT-PCR of the TCR CDR3. TCRdb used MiXCR to reprocess the multiplex PCR reads, holding one entry per CDR3 protein. The sample has hundreds of thousands of distinct CDR3 sequences, more than 13% seen once; the top ten hold around 27%. Germline CDR1 DFQATT, CDR2 SNEGSKA (reference sequence). The CDR3 length is 12 residues. With 6 bases removed from V and 1 base from J, the gap between germline ends came to 9 bases. Subjects with ophthalmopathy showed a Clinical Activity Score no lower than 3, a NOSPECS grade no lower than 4, and a duration shorter than 3 months.

V gene TRBV20-1 combines with J gene TRBJ1-1, with unresolved D. The TCR originated in a man aged 50 to 59 with Graves' ophthalmopathy. The sample consisted of blood. The DNA for the CDR3 is TGCAGTGCCGGTAGAGGGAACACTGAAGCTTTCTTT. Amino acid sequence: CSAGRGNTEAFF.